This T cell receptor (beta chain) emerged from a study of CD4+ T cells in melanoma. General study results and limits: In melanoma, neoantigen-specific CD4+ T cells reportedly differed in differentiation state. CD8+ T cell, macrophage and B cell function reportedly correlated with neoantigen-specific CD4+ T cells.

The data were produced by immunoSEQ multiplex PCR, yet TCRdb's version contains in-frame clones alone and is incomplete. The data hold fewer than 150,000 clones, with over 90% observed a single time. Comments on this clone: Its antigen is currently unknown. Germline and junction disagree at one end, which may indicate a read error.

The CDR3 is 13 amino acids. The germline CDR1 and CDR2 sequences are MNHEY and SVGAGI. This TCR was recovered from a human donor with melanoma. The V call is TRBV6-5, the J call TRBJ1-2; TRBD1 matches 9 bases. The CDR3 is CASRKPGQGLQSF. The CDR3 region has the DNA TGTGCCAGCAGGAAGCCGGGACAGGGACTACAGTCCTTC.